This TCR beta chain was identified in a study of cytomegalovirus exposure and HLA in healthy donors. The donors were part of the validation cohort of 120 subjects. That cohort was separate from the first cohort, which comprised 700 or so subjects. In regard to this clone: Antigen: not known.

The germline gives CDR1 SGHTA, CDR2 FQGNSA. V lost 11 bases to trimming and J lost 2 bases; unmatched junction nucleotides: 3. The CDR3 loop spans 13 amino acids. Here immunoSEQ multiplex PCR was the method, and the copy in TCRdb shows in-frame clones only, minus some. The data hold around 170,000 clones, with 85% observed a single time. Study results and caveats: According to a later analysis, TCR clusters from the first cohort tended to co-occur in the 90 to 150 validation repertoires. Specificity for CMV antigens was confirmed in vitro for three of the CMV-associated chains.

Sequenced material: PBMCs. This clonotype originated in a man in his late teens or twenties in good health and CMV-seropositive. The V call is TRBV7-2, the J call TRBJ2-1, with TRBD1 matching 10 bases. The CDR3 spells CACGQGAYNEQFF. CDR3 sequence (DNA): TGTGCCTGCGGACAGGGGGCCTACAATGAGCAGTTCTTC.